The 26 T cell receptor beta chains presented below share a single source sample, sequenced in a study of blood T cell repertoires in COVID-19. Some clones are missing from TCRdb's copy, which holds only in-frame ones; the method was immunoSEQ multiplex PCR. The profile shows 110,000 to 150,000 clones, 75% to 85% of them singletons. Specimen: peripheral blood. These receptors all come from an older man who had recovered from COVID-19.

The V and J genes are TRBV4-3 and TRBJ2-3; TRBD2 is a possible D gene (5 bases). Germline CDR1 reads LGHNA; CDR2 reads YSLEER. Trimming removed 0 bases from V and 0 bases from J, with 10 bases in between. The CDR3 is 16 residues long. CDR3 sequence reads: CASSQDPPGSTDTQYF. The CDR3 DNA reads TGCGCCAGCAGCCAAGATCCCCCGGGAAGCACAGATACGCAGTATTTT.

CDR3 protein: CAIRGTSGKDEQYF. CDR3 sequence (DNA): TGTGCCATCAGAGGGACTAGCGGGAAGGACGAGCAGTACTTC. This chain uses TRBV10-3 with TRBJ2-7, with TRBD2 identical over 13 bases. This CDR3 spans 14 amino acids. V lost 6 bases, J lost 5 bases, and 4 bases stayed unmatched. CDR1 and CDR2 from the germline V gene are ENHRY and SYGVKD.

The J gene is TRBJ1-1, the V gene TRBV19, with D hard to call. The length of the CDR3 is 13 residues. CDR1 and CDR2 (germline): LNHDA, SQIVND (reference sequence). V lost 2 bases and J 5 bases, leaving 9 bases between the germline ends. CDR3 protein: CASSISGWTEAFF. The DNA of the CDR3 is TGTGCCAGTAGTATATCGGGGTGGACTGAAGCTTTCTTT.

This rearrangement joins TRBV19 to TRBJ2-5; D might be TRBD2 (6 bases). The CDR3 sequence is 14 residues long. Germline V gene lookup returns CDR1 LNHDA and CDR2 SQIVND (reference sequence). Deletions cut 3 bases from V and 0 bases from J, with 8 bases between. The CDR3 sequence: CASSIGLNQETQYF. DNA for the CDR3: TGTGCCAGTAGTATCGGACTAAACCAAGAGACCCAGTACTTC.

The chain joins TRBV7-8 to TRBJ2-1; D gene ambiguous. The CDR3 spans 12 residues. Germline V lookup: CDR1 SGHVS, CDR2 FQNEAQ. V dropped 2 bases and J dropped 12 bases, with 11 bases sitting between them. CDR3 protein: CASSLSASRQFF. The CDR3 bases are TGTGCCAGCAGCTTAAGTGCCAGTCGGCAGTTCTTC.

The chain carries TRBV5-1 and TRBJ1-5; D perhaps matches TRBD1 (5 bases). The germline CDR1 and CDR2 sequences are SGHRS and YFSETQ. V was cut by 4 bases and J by 7 bases, with 18 bases left in between. This CDR3 is 15 amino acids long. The DNA of the CDR3 is TGCGCCAGCAGCCCATCGGGGGAACTACAACAGCCCCAGCATTTT. This codes for CASSPSGELQQPQHF.

This chain connects TRBV3-1 (or the pseudogene TRBV3-2) to TRBJ2-6; D remains unclear. The CDR3 totals 14 residues. Germline V gene data show CDR1 as LGHDT and CDR2 as YNNKEL (reference sequence). V dropped 6 bases and J dropped 3 bases, with 9 bases sitting between them. The CDR3 sequence is CASREVSGANVLTF. The CDR3 coding sequence is TGTGCCAGCAGAGAGGTTAGTGGGGCCAACGTCCTGACTTTC.

V is TRBV5-1 and J is TRBJ2-2, with D unresolved. Trimming took 4 bases from V and 5 from J, leaving 15 bases between them. The CDR3 is made up of 15 amino acids. Germline lookup yields CDR1 SGHRS and CDR2 YFSETQ. CDR3 protein: CASSPMSFGTGELFF. CDR3 nucleotides: TGCGCCAGCAGCCCGATGAGTTTTGGTACCGGGGAGCTGTTTTTT.

This clone came up many times. The V gene is TRBV3-1 (or the pseudogene TRBV3-2), the J gene TRBJ1-1; tentative D call: TRBD1 (6 bases). The V and J ends lost 4 bases and 4 bases respectively, with 10 bases between them. Per the germline V gene, CDR1 is LGHDT and CDR2 is YNNKEL (reference sequence). CDR3 length: 13 amino acids. The CDR3 DNA follows: TGTGCCAGCAGCCGGAACAGGGTCACTGAAGCTTTCTTT. Amino acid sequence: CASSRNRVTEAFF.

This clone came up once. The chain recombines TRBV6-2 or TRBV6-3 with TRBJ2-2; D remains ambiguous. Trimming cost V 6 bases and J 6 bases, with 20 bases left between them. Germline assignment: CDR1 MNHEY and CDR2 SVGEGT. The CDR3 runs to 16 residues. The DNA for the CDR3 is TGTGCCAGCAGCCTCTTCACTTTCGTCGAAGCCGGGGAGCTGTTTTTT. Protein product: CASSLFTFVEAGELFF.

Points on this clone: This sample includes further DNA sequences coding for the same CDR3. V usage is TRBV12-3 or TRBV12-4 and J usage is TRBJ1-2, with D possibly TRBD1 on 6 matching bases. The CDR3 runs to 13 residues. With 6 bases removed from V and 2 bases from J, the gap between germline ends came to 10 bases. CDR3 DNA sequence: TGTGCCAGCAGCCAACAGGGAAACTATGGCTACACCTTC. Protein: CASSQQGNYGYTF.

For this clone: The junction shows a germline mismatch at one end, possibly a read error. The chain carries TRBV5-6 and TRBJ1-4; 8 nucleotides match TRBD1. The CDR3 runs to 13 residues. Germline CDR1 and CDR2: SGHDT and YYEEEE. The CDR3 bases are TGTGCCAGCAGGTCCGGGACAGGCCTAAAAGGGGTTTGG. Translation gives CASRSGTGLKGVW. Based on the CDR3 plus reference TRBV5-6 and TRBJ1-4, the full variable domain is DAGVTQSPTHLIKTRGQQVTLRCSPKSGHDTVSWYQQALGQGPQFIFQYYEEEERQRGNFPDRFSGHQFPNYSSELNVNALLLGDSALYLCASRSGTGLKGVWGSGTQLSVL.

The V gene is TRBV19, the J gene TRBJ1-1, with D possibly being TRBD1 (5 bases). This CDR3 contains 13 residues. The V and J ends lost 6 bases and 3 bases respectively, with 11 bases between them. From germline, CDR1 is LNHDA and CDR2 SQIVND (reference sequence). CDR3 in DNA: TGTGCCAGTAGGATTTCAGGGTACACTGAAGCTTTCTTT. Its protein is CASRISGYTEAFF.

This clone was picked up one time. V gene TRBV29-1 combines with J gene TRBJ2-5, with TRBD1 as a possible D gene (5 bases). The CDR3 is 12 residues long. V lost 6 bases, J lost 5 bases, and 13 bases lay in between. Germline values: CDR1 SQVTM, CDR2 ANQGSEA. CDR3 sequence (DNA): TGCAGCGTGACAGTCGTAGGGGAGACCCAGTACTTC. It encodes CSVTVVGETQYF.

This chain joins TRBV6-4 and TRBJ2-7, with 10 bases identical to TRBD2. Trimming took 6 bases from V and 5 from J; bases not matched to a gene: 1. The CDR3 runs to 12 residues. Germline V lookup: CDR1 MRHNA, CDR2 SNTAGT. The CDR3 sequence is CASSLAGDEQYF. The DNA for the CDR3 is TGTGCCAGCAGCCTAGCGGGAGACGAGCAGTACTTC.

The chain is built from TRBV15 and TRBJ2-5; D is possibly TRBD2 (5 bases). Looked up from germline, CDR1 is LNHNV and CDR2 is YYDKDF (reference sequence). Trimming took 0 bases from V and 5 from J, leaving 10 bases between them. The CDR3 contains 14 residues. The DNA of the CDR3 is TGTGCCACCAGCAGAGATTGGGGAGATGAGACCCAGTACTTC. Amino acids: CATSRDWGDETQYF.

V and J are TRBV27 and TRBJ2-7; possible D gene TRBD2, 5 bases. Deletions cut 2 bases from V and 3 bases from J, with 11 bases between. Germline V gene sequence: CDR1 MNHEY, CDR2 SMNVEV (reference sequence). The CDR3 covers 14 residues. CDR3 in amino acids: CASSLDGVNYEQYF. The CDR3 nucleotides are TGTGCCAGCAGTTTAGACGGGGTTAACTACGAGCAGTACTTC.

This chain uses TRBV5-4 with TRBJ2-5; TRBD2 matches 11 bases. With 4 bases clipped from V and 5 bases from J, the junction kept 19 bases outside the gene matches. CDR1 and CDR2 (germline): SGHNT, YYREEE (reference sequence). This CDR3 is built from 19 residues. The CDR3 bases are TGTGCCAGCAGCCCACCCGAGTATGTAGCGGGAGGGCCGGGGGAGACCCAGTACTTC. It translates to CASSPPEYVAGGPGETQYF.

This clone was detected a few times. The V and J genes are TRBV2 and TRBJ2-1, with 14 bases aligning to TRBD2. The CDR3 is 15 amino acids. Unmatched junction bases numbered 4, after V lost 6 bases and J lost 6 bases. In germline, CDR1 is SNHLY, CDR2 FYNNEI. The CDR3 DNA sequence: TGTGCCAGCAGCCCAGGACTAGCGGGAGGCAATGAGCAGTTCTTC. This encodes CASSPGLAGGNEQFF.

This chain uses TRBV15 with TRBJ2-1; a possible D gene is TRBD1 (6 bases). CDR3 length: 14 amino acids. Germline CDR1 is LNHNV and CDR2 is YYDKDF (reference sequence). The V and J ends lost 1 base and 8 bases respectively, with 12 bases between them. The chain's CDR3 is CATSRASGTYEQFF. CDR3 nucleotides: TGTGCCACCAGCAGAGCCTCCGGGACATATGAGCAGTTCTTC. The full variable domain, with the rest looked up from reference TRBV15 and TRBJ2-1, is DAMVIQNPRYQVTQFGKPVTLSCSQTLNHNVMYWYQQKSSQAPKLLFHYYDKDFNNEADTPDNFQSRRPNTSFCFLDIRSPGLGDTAMYLCATSRASGTYEQFFGPGTRLTVL.

The chain employs TRBV4-1 and TRBJ2-1; maybe TRBD2 (6 bases). V was clipped by 0 bases and J by 4 bases, with 7 bases between them. The germline gives CDR1 MGHRA, CDR2 YSYEKL. The CDR3 is 14 residues long. The CDR3 here is CASSQETRYNEQFF. The CDR3 coding sequence is TGCGCCAGCAGCCAAGAGACTAGATACAATGAGCAGTTCTTC.

This clone has just a few counts. This chain connects TRBV4-1 to TRBJ2-3, with 9 bases that match TRBD2. Trimming removed 4 bases from V and 3 bases from J; junction bases left unmatched: 5. The length of the CDR3 is 15 residues. Germline V CDR1 and CDR2: MGHRA, YSYEKL. Here the CDR3 reads CASSPRTSATDTQYF. The CDR3 bases are TGCGCCAGCAGCCCAAGGACTAGCGCTACAGATACGCAGTATTTT.

The rearrangement links TRBV27 to TRBJ2-7, with D possibly being TRBD1 (6 bases). The V gene's germline CDR1 is MNHEY and CDR2 SMNVEV (reference sequence). V lost 4 bases and J lost 0, with 10 bases in between. CDR3 size: 14 residues. The CDR3 nucleotides are TGTGCCAGCAGTTGGACAGTCCACTCCTACGAGCAGTACTTC. It is translated as CASSWTVHSYEQYF.

This clone was seen only a few times. This sequence joins TRBV19 and TRBJ1-1; D gene unclear. Trimming removed 7 bases from V and 6 bases from J, with 21 bases in between. Germline CDR1 reads LNHDA; CDR2 reads SQIVND (reference sequence). CDR3 length equals 15 residues. CDR3 protein: CASTTYSPHWAEAFF. The CDR3 nucleotides read TGTGCCAGTACCACATACAGTCCCCATTGGGCTGAAGCTTTCTTT.

This CDR3 reads CASSWLASGSFYEQYF. In nucleotides, the CDR3 is TGTGCCAGCAGTTGGTTGGCTAGCGGGAGCTTCTACGAGCAGTACTTC. The chain joins TRBV6-6 to TRBJ2-7, with 10 positions matching TRBD2. CDR3 length: 16 amino acids. V gave up 4 bases and J gave up 3 bases; unmatched junction bases: 9. Germline V CDR1 and CDR2: MNHNY, SVGAGI (reference sequence).

The chain uses TRBV2 and TRBJ2-2; tentatively, D is TRBD1 (6 bases). From germline, CDR1 is SNHLY and CDR2 FYNNEI. With 4 bases removed from V and 7 bases from J, the gap between germline ends came to 16 bases. This CDR3 is 15 amino acids long. For the CDR3, the DNA is TGTGCCAGCAGTGCCCGTGGACAGATTAACGGGGAGCTGTTTTTT. It encodes CASSARGQINGELFF.